A selection of T cell receptor beta chains follows, all from one sample in a study of shared T cell receptors in the human thymus. The repertoire was sequenced with immunoSEQ multiplex PCR; TCRdb's copy has only in-frame clones and lacks some. Among some 640,000 clones listed, around 87% were seen once. Another study also made use of these data, one on human thymus T cells.

The specimen sequenced was thymocytes. The receptors come from a boy less than two years old with a congenital heart defect. CDR3s include the opening cysteine and the closing phenylalanine or tryptophan. Each record gives: J gene, V gene, clone size, D gene, CDR3 length, CDR3 DNA, CDR3 protein. The D gene is left open where the match is weak. Where a row states a size, it is once, few, many or the class of an expanded clone; other rows omit it.

>TRBJ1-2|TRBV6-5|-|-|14
TGTGCCAGCAGTGAAACTGAAGCTAACTATGGCTACACCTTC
CASSETEANYGYTF
>TRBJ2-7|TRBV6-4|-|TRBD2|13
TGTGCCAGCAGCTTAACTAGCGGAGCCCCTCGGTACTTC
CASSLTSGAPRYF
>TRBJ2-6|TRBV7-9|-|-|16
TGTGCCAGCAACAGTGCCGACCACTCTGGGGCCAACGTCCTGACTTTC
CASNSADHSGANVLTF
>TRBJ2-7|TRBV7-2|-|-|13
TGTGCCAGCAGCTCGACGGAGCTCTACGAGCAGTACTTC
CASSSTELYEQYF
>TRBJ2-7|TRBV5-5|-|TRBD2|17
TGTGCCAGCAGCTTGCACACTAAGCGGGAGATCCCATACGAGCAGTACTTC
CASSLHTKREIPYEQYF
>TRBJ1-5|TRBV6-1|few|-|13
TGTGCCAGCAGCCCCCCAGGGTATCAGCCCCAGCATTTT
CASSPPGYQPQHF
>TRBJ1-2|TRBV28|-|-|13
TGTGCCAGCAGTGCAGGGTCCAACTATGGCTACACCTTC
CASSAGSNYGYTF
>TRBJ2-7|TRBV5-4|-|TRBD2|15
TGTGCCAGCGGGAAGATCGGGGGGTCCCCAAACGAGCAGTACTTC
CASGKIGGSPNEQYF
>TRBJ2-5|TRBV28|-|-|11
TGTGCCAGCAGTTTATCGGAGACCCAGTACTTC
CASSLSETQYF
>TRBJ2-7|TRBV5-6|few|-|14
TGTGCCAGCAGCTACCTTAGGGGATCCTACGAGCAGTACTTC
CASSYLRGSYEQYF
>TRBJ2-7|TRBV6-5|-|-|16
TGTGCCAGCAGTTACTCGAGGGGCGGGGGCCAATACGAGCAGTACTTC
CASSYSRGGGQYEQYF
>TRBJ2-3|TRBV10-3|-|TRBD2|17
TGTGCCATCAGTGAGTTCCTAGCGGGGCTGAGCACAGATACGCAGTATTTT
CAISEFLAGLSTDTQYF
>TRBJ2-7|TRBV28|few|-|15
TGTGCCAGCAGTAAGGGGGGGCGAAGATCCTACGAGCAGTACTTC
CASSKGGRRSYEQYF
>TRBJ2-5|TRBV4-1|-|-|14
TGCGCCAGCAGCCAAGATGCGTTGCTAGAGACCCAGTACTTC
CASSQDALLETQYF
>TRBJ2-3|TRBV7-2|-|-|14
TGTGCCAGCAGCTCTAACCCTGTGGCAGATACGCAGTATTTT
CASSSNPVADTQYF
>TRBJ2-3|TRBV5-1|-|-|14
TGCGCCAGCAGTTCACCCCAGGGGCGAGATACGCAGTATTTT
CASSSPQGRDTQYF
>TRBJ2-5|TRBV9|-|-|14
TGTGCCAGCAGCGTAGTTGGGGGCTCGGCGACCCAGTACTTC
CASSVVGGSATQYF
>TRBJ2-3|TRBV2|-|TRBD2|18
TGTGCCAGCACCGCTCAGGGGTTAGCGGGAGGGCCGGAAGATACGCAGTATTTT
CASTAQGLAGGPEDTQYF
>TRBJ1-3|TRBV5-6|-|-|16
TGTGCCAGCAGCTCCTCCGACAGAGTCTCTGGAAACACCATATATTTT
CASSSSDRVSGNTIYF
>TRBJ2-7|TRBV6-5|-|TRBD2|16
TGTGCCAGCAGTTCTCGATGGGACTACCACCCCTACGAGCAGTACTTC
CASSSRWDYHPYEQYF
>TRBJ2-1|TRBV6-4|-|-|13
TGTGCCAGCAGTGAATCTCTCCCCTACGAGCAGTTCTTC
CASSESLPYEQFF
>TRBJ2-1|TRBV29-1|-|-|15
TGCAGCGTTGATGCTCGAGGGATCCCCTACAATGAGCAGTTCTTC
CSVDARGIPYNEQFF
>TRBJ1-5|TRBV19|-|TRBD1|14
TGTGCCAGTAGTATGACAGGGTGTAATCAGCCCCAGCATTTT
CASSMTGCNQPQHF
>TRBJ2-1|TRBV4-3|-|-|16
TGCGCCAGCACACGAGACAGGTCAGAGCAATACAATGAGCAGTTCTTC
CASTRDRSEQYNEQFF
>TRBJ1-1|TRBV28|once|TRBD1|14
TGTGCCACCTCGCCCAGCAACAGGGGTCGTGTAACTTTCTTT
CATSPSNRGRVTFF
>TRBJ2-1|TRBV5-6|-|-|14
TGTGCCAGCAGCTTGAGCGGTCCCTACAATGAGCAGTTCTTC
CASSLSGPYNEQFF
>TRBJ1-5|TRBV25-1|-|-|15
TGTGCCAGCAGTGACGGGCAGGGGAGAGGTCAGCCCCAGCATTTT
CASSDGQGRGQPQHF
>TRBJ2-2|TRBV6-6|-|TRBD1|14
TGTGCCAGCAGTTTGACAGGGTACACCGGGGAGCTGTTTTTT
CASSLTGYTGELFF
>TRBJ2-5|TRBV25-1|-|TRBD1|15
TGTGCCATCGGGACAGGGGAGAAGGCCCAAGAGACCCAGTACTTC
CAIGTGEKAQETQYF
>TRBJ2-7|TRBV28|-|TRBD2|20
TGTGCCAGCAGTCTAGGACTAGCGGGGAGTCACCCGCCACCATCCTACGAGCAGTACTTC
CASSLGLAGSHPPPSYEQYF
>TRBJ1-1|TRBV6-6|-|TRBD1|15
TGTGCCAGCAGACCCCGAACAGGGGGTAGGACTGAAGCTTTCTTT
CASRPRTGGRTEAFF
>TRBJ2-7|TRBV19|-|-|17
TGTGCCAGTAGTAATATCGAGGTGCGGACTGGCTCCTACGAGCAGTACTTC
CASSNIEVRTGSYEQYF
>TRBJ1-1|TRBV6-1|-|-|20
TGTGCCAGCAGTGTTATTGGGCAGAAATTCAACAACCAGATGAACACTGAAGCTTTCTTT
CASSVIGQKFNNQMNTEAFF
>TRBJ2-7|TRBV2|-|-|13
TGTGCCACCTCCCTACAGGAGAACTACGAGCAGTACTTC
CATSLQENYEQYF
>TRBJ1-5|TRBV15|-|TRBD1|17
TGTGCCACCAGCAGAGTTTCCGGACAGGGTAGCAATCAGCCCCAGCATTTT
CATSRVSGQGSNQPQHF
>TRBJ1-2|TRBV2|-|-|15
TGTGCCAGCAAATTCGGACACAGCCCTAACTATGGCTACACCTTC
CASKFGHSPNYGYTF
>TRBJ1-1|TRBV4-1|-|-|15
TGCGCCAGCAGCCAAGATCGCGCCAAGAACACTGAAGCTTTCTTT
CASSQDRAKNTEAFF
>TRBJ2-3|TRBV4-1|-|TRBD1|20
TGCGCCAGCAGCCAAACGCCAAAAACCGGGACAGGGATGCGCTCAGGTACGCAGTATTTT
CASSQTPKTGTGMRSGTQYF
>TRBJ1-2|TRBV9|-|-|17
TGTGCCAGCAGCGTAGAAACGGACGCTCGGGGATTTCATGGCTACACCTTC
CASSVETDARGFHGYTF
>TRBJ1-5|TRBV7-2|-|-|15
TGTGCCAGCAGCCCTCATGGGTCCGGAGGTCAGCCCCAGCATTTT
CASSPHGSGGQPQHF
>TRBJ1-5|TRBV28|-|-|14
TGTGCCAGCAGTTTGTCACAGTTTAATCAGCCCCAGCATTTT
CASSLSQFNQPQHF
>TRBJ1-5|TRBV29-1|-|-|12
TGCAGCGTAGGACAGAACAATCAGCCCCAGCATTTT
CSVGQNNQPQHF
>TRBJ1-3|TRBV5-6|few|-|16
TGTGCCAGCAGCTCGAGGACAGCTAGATCCGATGACACCATATATTTT
CASSSRTARSDDTIYF
>TRBJ1-5|TRBV4-2|-|TRBD1|15
TGTGCCAGCAGCCAAGATAGGACAGGGGGTCAGCCCCAGCATTTT
CASSQDRTGGQPQHF
>TRBJ2-7|TRBV7-3|-|TRBD1|14
TGTGCCAGCAGCCCCGGGACAGGGGGGAACGAGCAGTACTTC
CASSPGTGGNEQYF
>TRBJ1-5|TRBV7-2|-|TRBD1|16
TGTGCCAGCAGCTTGGGGACAGGGTCCCGCAATCAGCCCCAGCATTTT
CASSLGTGSRNQPQHF
>TRBJ2-5|TRBV6-5|-|TRBD1|14
TGTGCCAGCAGTGGGGGACAGGGCCAAGAGACCCAGTACTTC
CASSGGQGQETQYF